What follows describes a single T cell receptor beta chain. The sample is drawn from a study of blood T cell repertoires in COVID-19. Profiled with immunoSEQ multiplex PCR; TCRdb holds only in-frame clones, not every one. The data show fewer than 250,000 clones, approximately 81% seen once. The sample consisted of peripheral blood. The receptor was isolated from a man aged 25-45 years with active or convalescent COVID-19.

Here the CDR3 reads CASSLALAGDKTDTQYF. The CDR3 DNA reads as TGTGCCAGCAGCTTGGCCCTAGCGGGAGATAAAACAGATACGCAGTATTTT. The chain links TRBV5-6 to TRBJ2-3; 10 bases map to TRBD2. CDR1 is SGHDT and CDR2 is YYEEEE in the germline V gene. This CDR3 is built from 17 residues. Trimming removed 0 bases from V and 3 bases from J; junction bases left unmatched: 7.